The 20 T cell receptor beta chains below come from one sample, sequenced in a study of T cell repertoires in cytomegalovirus infection. Their cognate antigens are unknown. A single record per CDR3 protein comes from TCRdb applying MiXCR to the reads. This sample yields some 500,000 distinct CDR3 sequences, of which 40% are seen a single time; around 48% belongs to the top ten. The specimen comprised cultured PBMCs, sampled from culture after CMV antigen stimulation. The receptors derive from a human donor in good health (CMV status not recorded). Some clones in this sample may be carry-over from other donors' samples.

The chain links TRBV20-1 to TRBJ2-5; TRBD2 matches 7 bases. V was clipped by 6 bases and J by 0 bases; unmatched bases: 4. CDR3 length: 13 amino acids. The germline gives CDR1 DFQATT, CDR2 SNEGSKA (reference sequence). The CDR3 is CSAKGGNQETQYF. CDR3 nucleotides: TGCAGTGCAAAGGGAGGGAACCAAGAGACCCAGTACTTC.

The CDR3 DNA sequence: TGTGCCAGCAGTTTAACCCGATGGCCGTCAGCCTACGAGCAGTACTTC. This gives the protein CASSLTRWPSAYEQYF. The chain has TRBV12-3 or TRBV12-4 and TRBJ2-7; D is undetermined. Trimming cost V 2 bases and J 2 bases, with 16 bases left between them. CDR3 length: 16 amino acids.

The chain is built from TRBV19 and TRBJ1-5, with D possibly matching TRBD1 (5 bases). Germline V lookup: CDR1 LNHDA, CDR2 SQIVND (reference sequence). V was clipped by 3 bases and J by 5 bases, with 14 bases between them. The CDR3 covers 15 residues. The CDR3 sequence: CASSILGMGDQPQHF. DNA of the CDR3: TGTGCCAGTAGTATCCTCGGGATGGGGGATCAGCCCCAGCATTTT.

This clonotype has just a few counts. This rearrangement joins TRBV12-3 or TRBV12-4 to TRBJ1-1, with D uncertain. V was clipped by 2 bases and J by 5 bases, with 21 bases between them. This CDR3 has 17 residues. CDR3 nucleotides: TGTGCCAGCAGTTTAAAGCCCCCGGGCAGGAGTCGGACTGAAGCTTTCTTT. Its protein is CASSLKPPGRSRTEAFF.

In this sample, this clonotype turned up a few times. This chain uses TRBV6-1 with TRBJ1-1, with D maybe TRBD1 (5 bases). Germline lookup yields CDR1 MNHNS and CDR2 SASEGT. V shed 1 base and J shed 0 bases, with 9 bases lying between them. This CDR3 spans 15 amino acids. CDR3 sequence (DNA): TGTGCCAGCAGTGAAGGGGCAGGGATGAACACTGAAGCTTTCTTT. Protein: CASSEGAGMNTEAFF.

This clonotype turned up a few times. This chain uses TRBV7-8 with TRBJ1-1, with 9 bases that match TRBD1. The CDR3 has 14 amino acids. V gave up 5 bases and J gave up 6 bases; unmatched junction bases: 7. Looked up from germline, CDR1 is SGHVS and CDR2 is FQNEAQ. The CDR3 region is CASSPRTGAAEAFF. CDR3 nucleotides: TGTGCCAGCAGCCCCCGGACAGGGGCTGCTGAAGCTTTCTTT. The full variable domain, in which reference TRBV7-8 and TRBJ1-1 provide the parts outside the CDR3, is GAGVSQSPRYKVAKRGQDVALRCDPISGHVSLFWYQQALGQGPEFLTYFQNEAQLDKSGLPSDRFFAERPEGSVSTLKIQRTQQEDSAVYLCASSPRTGAAEAFFGQGTRLTVV.

The chain is built from TRBV7-2 and TRBJ1-2, with D possibly TRBD1 on 6 matching bases. Per the germline V gene, CDR1 is SGHTA and CDR2 is FQGNSA. The CDR3 is made up of 15 amino acids. Trimming cost V 4 bases and J 2 bases, with 14 bases left between them. The DNA for the CDR3 is TGTGCCAGCAGCTACTCCCCTACAGGGAACTATGGCTACACCTTC. Translation: CASSYSPTGNYGYTF.

This clonotype was observed a few times. This rearrangement joins TRBV11-2 to TRBJ2-7; unclear D gene. Germline lookup yields CDR1 SGHAT and CDR2 FQNNGV. Trimming pared 1 base from V and 5 bases from J, leaving 9 bases between. The length of the CDR3 is 13 residues. The DNA for the CDR3 is TGTGCCAGCAGCTTAGGCGTCGGAGACGAGCAGTACTTC. Amino acids: CASSLGVGDEQYF.

A few counts support this clonotype. The chain employs TRBV6-6 and TRBJ1-4; the D is unclear. The germline V gene encodes CDR1 MNHNY and CDR2 SVGAGI (reference sequence). V was shortened by 8 bases and J by 0 bases, with 7 bases between the two germline ends. The CDR3 is 13 residues long. The CDR3 DNA reads TGTGCCAGCGGGTCAACAACTAATGAAAAACTGTTTTTT. As protein: CASGSTTNEKLFF.

This clonotype was seen ten or more times. This chain links TRBV7-8 with TRBJ1-1; tentatively, D is TRBD1 (5 bases). V was clipped by 0 bases and J by 6 bases, with 14 bases between them. From germline, CDR1 is SGHVS and CDR2 FQNEAQ. The CDR3 is 15 amino acids. The DNA for the CDR3 is TGTGCCAGCAGCTTAGCGAACCGGGGGTTCGCTGAAGCTTTCTTT. Protein product: CASSLANRGFAEAFF.

In this sample, this clonotype turned up a few times. The gene calls are TRBV7-2 and TRBJ2-5; TRBD2 matches 14 bases. This CDR3 region has 17 residues. In germline, CDR1 is SGHTA, CDR2 FQGNSA. Trimming at V came to 4 bases and at J to 7 bases, leaving 11 bases not matched to a gene. The CDR3 nucleotides are TGTGCCAGCAGCTCTGGACTAGCGGGAGGTGGCGGAAGGACCCAGTACTTC. Translated: CASSSGLAGGGGRTQYF.

The J gene is TRBJ2-1, the V gene TRBV11-2, with D unclear. V shed 1 base and J shed 7 bases, with 17 bases lying between them. This CDR3 comprises 16 residues. Germline CDR1 SGHAT, CDR2 FQNNGV. CDR3 amino acids: CASSLVVPELWNEQFF. In DNA, the CDR3 is TGTGCCAGCAGCTTAGTTGTCCCCGAGCTGTGGAATGAGCAGTTCTTC.

The CDR3 coding sequence is TGTGCCAGTTCCTACGGGGAAAGCACAGATACGCAGTATTTT. Protein product: CASSYGESTDTQYF. V is TRBV12-3 or TRBV12-4 and J is TRBJ2-3; a weak D match, TRBD2 (5 bases). V dropped 9 bases and J dropped 0 bases, with 13 bases sitting between them. The CDR3 length is 14 residues.

J is TRBJ2-1 and V is TRBV7-8, with D unresolved. CDR1 is SGHVS, CDR2 FQNEAQ, per germline. This CDR3 spans 13 amino acids. V lost 5 bases and J lost 6, with 11 bases in between. The DNA of the CDR3 is TGTGCCAGCAGCATCAGCAGGTTCAATGAGCAGTTCTTC. This gives the protein CASSISRFNEQFF.

This clonotype has just a few counts. V is TRBV7-9 and J is TRBJ1-6; D possibly corresponds to TRBD1 (6 bases). V lost 4 bases to trimming and J lost 6 bases, with 10 bases between them. The CDR3 covers 14 residues. CDR1 and CDR2 (germline): SEHNR, FQNEAQ (reference sequence). The CDR3: CASSSGAGNSPLHF. CDR3 nucleotides: TGTGCCAGCAGCTCGGGGGCGGGTAATTCACCCCTCCACTTT.

Only a few counts were recorded for this clonotype. The chain has TRBV2 and TRBJ2-7; D is undetermined. Germline CDR1 and CDR2: SNHLY and FYNNEI. The CDR3 extends over 14 amino acids. V lost 5 bases, J lost 8 bases, and 19 bases lay in between. CDR3 in DNA: TGTGCCAGCAGTAACCGACTGGGCGCGACGCAGCAGTACTTC. Protein product: CASSNRLGATQQYF. The complete variable domain, with remaining parts taken from reference TRBV2 and TRBJ2-7, reads EPEVTQTPSHQVTQMGQEVILRCVPISNHLYFYWYRQILGQKVEFLVSFYNNEISEKSEIFDDQFSVERPDGSNFTLKIRSTKLEDSAMYFCASSNRLGATQQYFGPGTRLTVT.

This clonotype was counted only a few times. This chain uses TRBV7-6 with TRBJ2-2; D possibly matches TRBD1 or TRBD2 (5 bases each). Germline CDR1 and CDR2: SGHVS and FNYEAQ. The CDR3 has 14 amino acids. The V end was cut by 1 base, the J end by 4 bases, with 7 bases between. The CDR3 here is CASSLGGATGELFF. The CDR3 DNA sequence: TGTGCCAGCAGCTTAGGAGGGGCCACCGGGGAGCTGTTTTTT.

The chain combines TRBV12-3 or TRBV12-4 with TRBJ1-3; perhaps TRBD1 as D (5 bases). This CDR3 has 14 amino acids. Trimming took 5 bases from V and 5 from J, leaving 13 bases between them. CDR3 in amino acids: CASSTWGRRNTIYF. CDR3 DNA sequence: TGTGCCAGCAGTACCTGGGGCAGGCGAAACACCATATATTTT.

This clonotype has just a few counts. The chain carries TRBV12-3 or TRBV12-4 and TRBJ2-7; TRBD1 is a possible D gene (5 bases). This CDR3 has 15 amino acids. V shed 3 bases and J shed 1 base, with 13 bases lying between them. CDR3 residues: CASSFAVDTSYEQYF. The CDR3 DNA is TGTGCCAGCAGTTTCGCGGTGGACACTTCCTACGAGCAGTACTTC.

This clonotype appeared a few times. The chain recombines TRBV7-2 with TRBJ2-6; possible D gene TRBD2, 6 bases. The length of the CDR3 is 18 residues. Germline V gene data show CDR1 as SGHTA and CDR2 as FQGNSA. V was trimmed by 5 bases and J by 0 bases, leaving 17 bases between them. The CDR3 is CASSVEVTRSSGANVLTF. In DNA, the CDR3 is TGTGCCAGCAGCGTAGAGGTGACTAGGTCCTCTGGGGCCAACGTCCTGACTTTC.